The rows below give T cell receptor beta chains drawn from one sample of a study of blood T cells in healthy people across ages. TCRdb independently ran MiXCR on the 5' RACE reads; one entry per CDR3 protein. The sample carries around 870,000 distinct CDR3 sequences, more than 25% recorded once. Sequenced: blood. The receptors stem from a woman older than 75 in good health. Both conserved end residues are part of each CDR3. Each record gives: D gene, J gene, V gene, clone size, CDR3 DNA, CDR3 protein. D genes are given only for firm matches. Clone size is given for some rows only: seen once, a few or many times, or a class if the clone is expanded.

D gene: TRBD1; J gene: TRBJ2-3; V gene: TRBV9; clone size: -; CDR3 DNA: TGTGCCAGCAGCGTCCTGACAGGGGCGGGCACAGATACGCAGTATTTT; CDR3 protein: CASSVLTGAGTDTQYF
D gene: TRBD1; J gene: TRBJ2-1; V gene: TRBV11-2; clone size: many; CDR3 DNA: TGTGCCAGCAGCCCCCGGACAGGAAGGGCACGGTACGGTGAGCAGTTCTTC; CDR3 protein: CASSPRTGRARYGEQFF
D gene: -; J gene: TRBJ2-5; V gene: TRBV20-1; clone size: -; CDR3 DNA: TGCAGTGTGTTTCCGGGGGGCATCTACAATGAGCAGTACTTC; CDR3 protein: CSVFPGGIYNEQYF
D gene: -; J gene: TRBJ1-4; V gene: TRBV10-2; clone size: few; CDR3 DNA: TGCGCCACCTTCACCGGGGCCGGGGGTGAAAAACTGTTTTTT; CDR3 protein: CATFTGAGGEKLFF
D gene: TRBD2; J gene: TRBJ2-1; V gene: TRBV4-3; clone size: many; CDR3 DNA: TGCGCCAGCAGCCAAGATATGACTAGCGGGGGGGCTGTTGAGCAGTTCTTC; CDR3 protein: CASSQDMTSGGAVEQFF
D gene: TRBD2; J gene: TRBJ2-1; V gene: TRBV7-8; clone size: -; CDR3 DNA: TGTGCCAGCAGCTACAGCGGGAGGGCCGGGAATGAGCAGTTCTTC; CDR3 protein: CASSYSGRAGNEQFF
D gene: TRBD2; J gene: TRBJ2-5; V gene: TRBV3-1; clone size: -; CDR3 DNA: TGTGCCAGCAGCCAAGATTGGGGGCGGGGGGGGTCTAGTCGAGAGACCCAGTACTTC; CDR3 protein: CASSQDWGRGGSSRETQYF
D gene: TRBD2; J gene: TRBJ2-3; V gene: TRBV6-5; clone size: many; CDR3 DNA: TGTGCCACTTTGAGGGCGGGGGGTATGACAGATACGCAGTATTTT; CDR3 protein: CATLRAGGMTDTQYF
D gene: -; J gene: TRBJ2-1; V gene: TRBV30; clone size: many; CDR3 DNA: TGTGCCTGGAGTCCCTCAGGCAATGAGCAGTTCTTC; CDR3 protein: CAWSPSGNEQFF
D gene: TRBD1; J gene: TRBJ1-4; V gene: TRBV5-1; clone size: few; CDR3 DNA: TGCGCCAGCAGCATGACAGGGAATGGTGAAAAACTGTTTTTT; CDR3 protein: CASSMTGNGEKLFF
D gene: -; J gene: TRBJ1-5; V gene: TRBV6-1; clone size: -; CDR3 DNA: TGTGCCAGCAGTGTGCGGGGGCACCCAAATCAGCCCCAGCATTTT; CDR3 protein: CASSVRGHPNQPQHF
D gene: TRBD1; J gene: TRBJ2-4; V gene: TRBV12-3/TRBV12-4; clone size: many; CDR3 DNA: TGTGCCAGCAGTCGAGGAAACTCAGGGGGCCTCAAAAACATTCAGTACTTC; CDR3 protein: CASSRGNSGGLKNIQYF
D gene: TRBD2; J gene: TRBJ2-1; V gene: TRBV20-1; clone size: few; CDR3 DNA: TGCAGTGCTAGAGATCCCCTAGCGGGGGAAAATGAGCAGTTCTTC; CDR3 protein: CSARDPLAGENEQFF
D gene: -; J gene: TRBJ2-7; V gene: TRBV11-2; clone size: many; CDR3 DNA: TGTGCCAGCAGCTTAGTTGGGGGACGGGAGCAGTACTTC; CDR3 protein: CASSLVGGREQYF
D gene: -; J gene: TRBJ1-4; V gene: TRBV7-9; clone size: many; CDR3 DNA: TGTGCCAGCAGCTTACTCCGGGCCACTAATGAAAAACTGTTTTTT; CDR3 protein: CASSLLRATNEKLFF
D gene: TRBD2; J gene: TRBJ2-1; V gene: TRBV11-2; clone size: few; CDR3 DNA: TGTGCCAGCAGCTCACACGGGGGGGCGAGCTCCTACAATGAGCAGTTCTTC; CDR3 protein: CASSSHGGASSYNEQFF
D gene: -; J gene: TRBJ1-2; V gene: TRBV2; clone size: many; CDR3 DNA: TGTGCCAGCAGTGAATTGGGCGGCGGCTACACCTTC; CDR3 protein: CASSELGGGYTF